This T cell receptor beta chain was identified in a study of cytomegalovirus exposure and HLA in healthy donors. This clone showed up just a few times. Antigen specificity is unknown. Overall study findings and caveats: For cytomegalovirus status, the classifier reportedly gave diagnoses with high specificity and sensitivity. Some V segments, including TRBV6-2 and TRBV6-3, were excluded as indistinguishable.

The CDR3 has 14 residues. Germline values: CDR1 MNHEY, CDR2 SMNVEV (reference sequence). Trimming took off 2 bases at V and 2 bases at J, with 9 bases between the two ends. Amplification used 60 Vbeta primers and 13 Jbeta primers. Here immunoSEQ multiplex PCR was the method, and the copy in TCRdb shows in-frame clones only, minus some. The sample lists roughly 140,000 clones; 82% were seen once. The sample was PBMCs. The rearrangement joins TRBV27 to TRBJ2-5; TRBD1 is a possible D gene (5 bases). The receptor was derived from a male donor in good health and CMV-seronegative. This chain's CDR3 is CASSLQGPQETQYF. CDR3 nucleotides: TGTGCCAGCAGTTTACAGGGCCCACAAGAGACCCAGTACTTC.